This entry lists 29 T cell receptor beta chains sequenced from one sample in a study of T cell responses to AZD1222 COVID-19 vaccine. Here immunoSEQ multiplex PCR was the method, and the copy in TCRdb shows in-frame clones only, minus some. The repertoire holds approximately 120,000 clones, with approximately 91% as singletons. Sequencing used peripheral blood, obtained on day 0 of AZD1222 vaccination. The receptors come from an adult in good health.

The CDR3 DNA reads as TGCGCCAGCAGCCACGGGGCGGGAGGTAACTACGAGCAGTACTTC. Its protein product is CASSHGAGGNYEQYF. The rearrangement uses TRBV4-3 and TRBJ2-7, with 8 bases matching TRBD2. Germline lookup yields CDR1 LGHNA and CDR2 YSLEER. The CDR3 sequence is 15 residues long. V lost 3 bases and J lost 3; bases outside the gene matches: 7.

The CDR3 reads CASSDRVNTEAFF. The CDR3, as DNA: TGCGCCAGCAGTGACAGGGTGAACACTGAAGCTTTCTTT. The chain recombines TRBV10-2 with TRBJ1-1; D may be TRBD1 (5 bases). Trimming pared 3 bases from V and 0 bases from J, leaving 5 bases between. The CDR3 runs to 13 residues. In germline, CDR1 is WSHSY, CDR2 SAAADI.

V gene TRBV27 combines with J gene TRBJ2-7; TRBD1 matches at 7 bases. Germline loops: CDR1 MNHEY, CDR2 SMNVEV (reference sequence). Unmatched junction bases numbered 2, after V lost 3 bases and J lost 3 bases. The CDR3 loop spans 13 amino acids. In DNA form, the CDR3 reads TGTGCCAGCAGTTTCCGGACAGGCTACGAGCAGTACTTC. It codes for CASSFRTGYEQYF.

This clone was detected only once. CDR3 amino acids: CASSPSSSGESSASYNEQFF. In DNA, the CDR3 is TGTGCCAGCAGCCCTTCCTCTAGCGGGGAGTCTTCGGCCTCCTACAATGAGCAGTTCTTC. The chain recombines TRBV7-3 with TRBJ2-1; 9 bases match TRBD2. V lost 5 bases and J lost 0; bases outside the gene matches: 17. This CDR3 contains 20 residues. Germline CDR1 reads SGHTA; CDR2 reads FQGTGA.

The rearrangement joins TRBV21-1 to TRBJ1-2. TRBV21-1 is a recognized pseudogene. This CDR3 has 17 amino acids. The CDR3 sequence: CASSKRARGLGTYGYTF. CDR3 nucleotides: TGTGCCAGCAGCAAAAGGGCCCGGGGGCTGGGTACCTATGGCTACACCTTC.

This clone is a singleton in its sample. The gene calls are TRBV10-3 and TRBJ1-1; D is possibly TRBD1 (5 bases). Germline V gene data show CDR1 as ENHRY and CDR2 as SYGVKD. The V and J ends lost 0 bases and 7 bases respectively, with 15 bases between them. This CDR3 spans 15 amino acids. The CDR3 nucleotides are TGTGCCATCAGTGAGTCGGCTAGGGACCTCGGTGAAGCTTTCTTT. Its protein product is CAISESARDLGEAFF.

This chain connects TRBV12-5 to TRBJ1-6; the D is unclear. V shed 4 bases and J shed 2 bases, with 9 bases lying between them. Germline assignment: CDR1 LGHNT and CDR2 FRNRAP. The CDR3 runs to 15 residues. This chain's CDR3 is CASGSQNPYNSPLHF. The CDR3 nucleotides read TGTGCTAGTGGTTCACAGAATCCCTATAATTCACCCCTCCACTTT.

The chain couples TRBV5-1 to TRBJ2-1; D remains ambiguous. Germline V CDR1 and CDR2: SGHRS, YFSETQ. V dropped 4 bases and J dropped 8 bases, with 22 bases sitting between them. This CDR3 has 16 amino acids. CDR3 sequence: CASSRSLDPLIHEQFF. The CDR3 nucleotides read TGCGCCAGCAGCCGGAGTCTGGACCCGTTAATCCATGAGCAGTTCTTC.

Here the CDR3 reads CASSYRYGYTF. CDR3 DNA: TGTGCCAGCAGTTATCGCTATGGCTACACCTTC. The J gene is TRBJ1-2, the V gene TRBV12-3 or TRBV12-4; D is uncertain. Trimming pared 4 bases from V and 4 bases from J, leaving 4 bases between. The CDR3 runs to 11 residues.

The J gene is TRBJ2-3, the V gene TRBV5-5; D assignment may be TRBD1 or TRBD2 (6 bases each). The germline V and J ends were trimmed by 0 bases and 5 bases, with 10 bases remaining between them. Germline V CDR1 and CDR2: SGHKS, YYEKEE (reference sequence). The length of the CDR3 is 14 residues. The CDR3 coding sequence is TGTGCCAGCAGCTTGGGGGGGGCCGGAGATACGCAGTATTTT. This encodes CASSLGGAGDTQYF.

CDR3 amino acids: CASSFYTSSYEQYF. The CDR3 nucleotides read TGTGCCAGCAGCTTCTACACGAGCTCCTACGAGCAGTACTTC. This sequence joins TRBV7-2 and TRBJ2-7; D unresolved. The length of the CDR3 is 14 residues. V dropped 3 bases and J dropped 0 bases, with 9 bases sitting between them. In germline, CDR1 is SGHTA, CDR2 FQGNSA.

The chain couples TRBV6-2 or TRBV6-3 to TRBJ1-5; 8 bases are a match to TRBD1. The CDR3 has 16 residues. The germline V gene has CDR1 MNHEY and CDR2 SVGEGT. The trim removed 4 bases at V and 1 base at J, leaving 6 bases unmatched. CDR3 bases: TGTGCCAGCAGTTTCCCAGGGGGCTGGAGCAATCAGCCCCAGCATTTT. It encodes CASSFPGGWSNQPQHF.

This clone occurred a few times. V usage is TRBV19 and J usage is TRBJ2-1; TRBD2 aligns across 8 bases. With 4 bases clipped from V and 6 bases from J, the junction kept 5 bases outside the gene matches. The CDR3 contains 14 residues. CDR1 is LNHDA, CDR2 SQIVND, per germline (reference sequence). DNA for the CDR3: TGTGCCAGTAGTAGTGCGGGAGGAACCAATGAGCAGTTCTTC. It specifies CASSSAGGTNEQFF.

This chain joins TRBV20-1 and TRBJ1-2; tentatively, D is TRBD1 (6 bases). Trimming cost V 5 bases and J 7 bases, with 11 bases left between them. The germline CDR1 and CDR2 sequences are DFQATT and SNEGSKA (reference sequence). The CDR3 is 11 amino acids. The CDR3 sequence: CSAWTDFGYTF. The DNA of the CDR3 is TGCAGTGCTTGGACAGATTTTGGCTACACCTTC.

The chain combines TRBV2 with TRBJ1-5; no clear D. CDR3 length equals 13 residues. V dropped 5 bases and J dropped 2 bases, with 7 bases sitting between them. Germline V gene lookup returns CDR1 SNHLY and CDR2 FYNNEI. In DNA, the CDR3 is TGTGCCAGCAGTTCCCTAGGCAATCAGCCCCAGCATTTT. It is translated as CASSSLGNQPQHF.

The genes are TRBV7-9 and TRBJ1-6; D ambiguous. The CDR3 spans 12 residues. Germline-derived CDR1 and CDR2 are SEHNR and FQNEAQ (reference sequence). The V gene lost 4 bases and the J gene lost 5 bases, with 3 bases spanning the gap. The CDR3 DNA reads as TGTGCCAGCAGCTACCATAATTCACCCCTCCACTTT. Translation gives CASSYHNSPLHF.

The J gene is TRBJ1-5, the V gene TRBV20-1; no clear D. The CDR3 has 11 residues. V was trimmed by 6 bases and J by 11 bases, leaving 14 bases between them. CDR1 is DFQATT, CDR2 SNEGSKA, per germline (reference sequence). CDR3 sequence (DNA): TGCAGTGCACCCCTTCGGGGATCCCAGCATTTT. Its translation: CSAPLRGSQHF.

This clone was recorded only once. The chain uses TRBV11-2 and TRBJ2-7; TRBD1 matches 9 bases. In germline, CDR1 is SGHAT, CDR2 FQNNGV. This CDR3 is 18 amino acids long. V gave up 7 bases and J gave up 3 bases; unmatched junction bases: 19. In nucleotides, the CDR3 is TGTGCCAGCAACCACAACAGGGGGCAACTCGAACGAAACTACGAGCAGTACTTC. This encodes CASNHNRGQLERNYEQYF.

As regards this clone: Other DNA sequences in the sample encode the same CDR3. This sequence joins TRBV5-1 and TRBJ2-2; perhaps TRBD1 as D (6 bases). This CDR3 is 13 amino acids long. Trimming left V 5 bases short and J 5 bases short, with 10 bases between. Germline CDR1 SGHRS, CDR2 YFSETQ. The chain's CDR3 is CASSPGDTGELFF. CDR3 nucleotides: TGCGCCAGCAGTCCAGGGGATACCGGGGAGCTGTTTTTT.

The rearrangement uses TRBV7-3 and TRBJ2-3, with 11 bases aligning to TRBD2. Germline CDR1 is SGHTA and CDR2 is FQGTGA. The CDR3 consists of 16 residues. Unmatched junction bases numbered 3, after V lost 3 bases and J lost 1 base. CDR3 region: CASSFLAGGGTDTQYF. DNA for the CDR3: TGTGCCAGCAGCTTTCTAGCGGGGGGCGGCACAGATACGCAGTATTTT. Full variable domain (remainder filled in from reference TRBV7-3 and TRBJ2-3): GAGVSQTPSNKVTEKGKYVELRCDPISGHTALYWYRQSLGQGPEFLIYFQGTGAADDSGLPNDRFFAVRPEGSVSTLKIQRTERGDSAVYLCASSFLAGGGTDTQYFGPGTRLTVL.

J is TRBJ2-1 and V is TRBV9; D unresolved. The CDR3 consists of 14 residues. Germline CDR1 SGDLS, CDR2 YYNGEE. Trimming left V 3 bases short and J 6 bases short, with 13 bases between. The CDR3 region has the DNA TGTGCCAGCAGCGATCCTAGATTCCGCAATGAGCAGTTCTTC. This sequence encodes CASSDPRFRNEQFF.

Points on this clone: An end of the junction does not agree with germline; a read error may underlie this. The CDR3 region has the DNA TGTGCTAGCAGCGCGGCGCCTAATGAAAAACTGTTTTTT. Its translation: CASSAAPNEKLFF. The genes are TRBV7-7 and TRBJ1-4; D gene uncertain. CDR3 length: 13 amino acids. Germline V gives CDR1 SSHAT, CDR2 FNYEAQ (reference sequence).

The chain joins TRBV29-1 to TRBJ1-1, with D possibly matching TRBD1 (6 bases). Trimming cost V 7 bases and J 1 base, with 16 bases left between them. This CDR3 is 14 amino acids long. Germline CDR1 and CDR2: SQVTM and ANQGSEA. CDR3: CSAGTGTRNTEAFF. DNA of the CDR3: TGCAGCGCTGGGACCGGGACAAGGAACACTGAAGCTTTCTTT. Full variable domain (missing parts from reference TRBV29-1 and TRBJ1-1): SAVISQKPSRDICQRGTSLTIQCQVDSQVTMMFWYRQQPGQSLTLIATANQGSEATYESGFVIDKFPISRPNLTFSTLTVSNMSPEDSSIYLCSAGTGTRNTEAFFGQGTRLTVV.

In this sample, this clone turned up once. This sequence joins TRBV30 and TRBJ1-6, with D unclear. The CDR3 is 13 amino acids. The germline gives CDR1 GTSNPN, CDR2 SVGIG (reference sequence). The germline V and J ends were trimmed by 3 bases and 7 bases, with 10 bases remaining between them. CDR3 sequence reads: CAWRQVVNSPLHF. In DNA, the CDR3 is TGTGCCTGGAGGCAGGTAGTCAATTCACCCCTCCACTTT. Full variable domain (remainder filled in from reference TRBV30 and TRBJ1-6): SQTIHQWPATLVQPVGSPLSLECTVEGTSNPNLYWYRQAAGRGLQLLFYSVGIGQISSEVPQNLSASRPQDRQFILSSKKLLLSDSGFYLCAWRQVVNSPLHFGNGTRLTVT.

This clone showed up just once. The chain uses TRBV5-6 and TRBJ1-2; 8 bases line up with TRBD1. The CDR3 runs to 14 residues. The trim removed 1 base at V and 8 bases at J, leaving 7 bases unmatched. Germline-derived CDR1 and CDR2 are SGHDT and YYEEEE. The CDR3 nucleotides read TGTGCCAGCAGCTTGTACAGGACAGGGTGGGGCTACACCTTC. Residues: CASSLYRTGWGYTF.

The chain has TRBV18 and TRBJ2-3, with D maybe TRBD2 (5 bases). CDR1 KGHSH and CDR2 LQKENI come from the germline V gene. V lost 0 bases and J 4 bases, leaving 8 bases between the germline ends. The CDR3 sequence is 14 residues long. Here the CDR3 DNA reads TGTGCCAGCTCACCACCAGGTAGCGCAGATACGCAGTATTTT. Its translation: CASSPPGSADTQYF.

This rearrangement joins TRBV28 to TRBJ1-4; TRBD1 might be the D (5 bases). This CDR3 region has 17 residues. Germline-derived CDR1 and CDR2 are MDHEN and SYDVKM. The V end was cut by 7 bases, the J end by 1 base, with 19 bases between. CDR3 in DNA: TGTGCCAGCAAAGGGGCAGGGCCATCAGTAACTAATGAAAAACTGTTTTTT. This encodes CASKGAGPSVTNEKLFF.

This chain joins TRBV19 and TRBJ2-2; 13 bases map to TRBD2. Per germline, CDR1 LNHDA and CDR2 SQIVND (reference sequence). The CDR3 has 15 residues. Trimming removed 9 bases from V and 4 bases from J; junction bases left unmatched: 5. This chain's CDR3 is CASLGTSGITGELFF. The CDR3 DNA is TGTGCCAGCCTCGGGACTAGCGGGATCACCGGGGAGCTGTTTTTT.

The count of this clone is one. The chain joins TRBV9 to TRBJ2-7; TRBD1 aligns across 7 bases. Trimming cost V 3 bases and J 13 bases; bases outside gene matches: 10. Germline CDR1 is SGDLS and CDR2 is YYNGEE. The CDR3 has 12 residues. CDR3 nucleotide sequence: TGTGCCAGCAGCGCCCCTAGGGGGCCGGTATACTTC. It yields the protein CASSAPRGPVYF.